The entry below describes one TCR beta chain. This record belongs to a study of blood T cell repertoires in COVID-19. Participants were aged about 18 to 95 years, lived in roughly 23 US areas, and enrolled virtually. Repertoires were generated with immunoSEQ multiplex PCR, while TCRdb's copy carries only in-frame clones and drops some. This table holds roughly 290,000 clones, around 90% found once. With 7 bases clipped from V and 4 bases from J, the junction kept 15 bases outside the gene matches. The CDR3 is 17 residues long. From germline, CDR1 is LNHDA and CDR2 SQIVND (reference sequence). The chain carries TRBV19 and TRBJ1-1; 10 bases line up with TRBD1. The sequence came from a woman aged 40-49 years who had recovered from COVID-19. What was sequenced was PBMCs or T cells enriched from blood (not recorded which). CDR3 bases: TGTGCCAGTACCCTGATACCGGGACAGGGGACAGGCACTGAAGCTTTCTTT. Its protein is CASTLIPGQGTGTEAFF.